This TCR beta chain is drawn from a study of early stage breast cancer tumors. At the level of the study: Samples were sequenced at about 9.9-fold average coverage.

The CDR3 spans 16 residues. Germline lookup yields CDR1 MNHEY and CDR2 SVGAGI. The trim removed 4 bases at V and 3 bases at J, leaving 6 bases unmatched. The method was immunoSEQ multiplex PCR; TCRdb's version includes in-frame clones alone and lacks a portion of them. In the table there are about 14,000 clones, around three quarters of which are singletons. This receptor was obtained from a person in their fifties or sixties with breast cancer. The sample consisted of normal breast tissue next to the tumor. The rearrangement uses TRBV6-5 and TRBJ1-4, with TRBD1 matching 9 bases. CDR3 loop: CASSSGQGAANEKLFF. The CDR3 nucleotides read TGTGCCAGCAGTTCGGGACAGGGCGCCGCTAATGAAAAACTGTTTTTT.